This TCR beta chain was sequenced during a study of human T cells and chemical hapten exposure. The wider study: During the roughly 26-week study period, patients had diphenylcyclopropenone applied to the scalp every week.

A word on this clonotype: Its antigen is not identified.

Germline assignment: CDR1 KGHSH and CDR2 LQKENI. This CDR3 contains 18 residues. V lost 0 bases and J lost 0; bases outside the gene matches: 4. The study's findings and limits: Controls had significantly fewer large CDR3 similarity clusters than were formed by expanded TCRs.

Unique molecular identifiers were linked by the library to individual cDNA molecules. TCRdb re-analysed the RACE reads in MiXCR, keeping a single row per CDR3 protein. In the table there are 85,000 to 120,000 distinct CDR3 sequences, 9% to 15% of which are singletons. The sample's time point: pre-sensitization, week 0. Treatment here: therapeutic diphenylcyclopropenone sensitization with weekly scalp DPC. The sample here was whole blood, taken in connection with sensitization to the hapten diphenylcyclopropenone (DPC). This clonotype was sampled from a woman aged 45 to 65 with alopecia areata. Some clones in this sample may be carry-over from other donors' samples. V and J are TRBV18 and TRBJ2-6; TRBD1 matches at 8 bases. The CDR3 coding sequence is TGTGCCAGCTCACCACCGGGACAGGTGTACTCTGGGGCCAACGTCCTGACTTTC. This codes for CASSPPGQVYSGANVLTF.